This T cell receptor beta chain was found in a study of a mutant IDH1 vaccine in newly diagnosed glioma. Study overall: Averaging approximately 40 years of age, treated patients were approximately 62% male and approximately 38% female. Most had both radiotherapy and temozolomide beforehand; others had only one.

Repertoires were generated with immunoSEQ multiplex PCR, while TCRdb's copy carries only in-frame clones and drops some. Of approximately 39,000 clones in the sample, roughly 76% were seen once. V was trimmed by 4 bases and J by 6 bases, leaving 11 bases between them. The CDR3 has 14 amino acids. Germline V gene data show CDR1 as SGHRS and CDR2 as YFSETQ. Time point noted: week 23, last vaccination. Topical imiquimod was applied with each vaccine dose, which held 300 ug of mutant IDH1 20-mer peptide. Of note for this clone: Its antigen is still unknown.

Sequences were derived from PBMCs, sampled from a glioma patient whose treatment included an IDH1 peptide vaccine. The chain links TRBV5-1 to TRBJ1-6; D gene unclear. The TCR originated in a man in his forties or fifties with glioma. CDR3 DNA sequence: TGCGCCAGCAGCCTGTGGGGAACTAATTCACCCCTCCACTTT. Its translation is CASSLWGTNSPLHF.